Sequencing of this TCR beta chain was carried out in a study of shared clonotypes between healthy human individuals (dated by TCRdb to 2020 to 2022). A note on the overall study: Three men and a couple of women, aged 18 to 49 years, made up the cohort. Between about 0.85 and 9.5 billion PBMCs per donor were obtained by leukapheresis. To increase sequencing depth and limit assay-specific biases, TCR repertoire library preparation and sequencing were carried out by different laboratories using diverse techniques. The study deeply sequenced blood TCR repertoires of about 5 healthy adults to estimate repertoire size and the extent of clonotype sharing between individuals. For each donor, CD4 naive and CD4 memory were each given three plates, CD8 naive was given two plates, and CD8 memory was given one plate. General conclusions and limits of the study: Incomplete sequencing was indicated by rarefaction of sorted-subset datasets, despite the large sequencing depth. Naive subsets generally had larger estimated clonotype richness than memory subsets. Compared with non-shared clonotypes, the clonotypes found in all four sorted-subset donors had higher generation probabilities. The genetic and exposure-history diversity represented was limited by the small number of donors. Sampling was restricted to blood, and TCR repertoires in tissues likely differ from the TCR repertoires found in blood. Pairwise subsampling indicated that sequencing depth was expected to affect the degree of clonotype sharing among donors. When a handful of donors were compared, the shared fraction of clonotypes was around 5% for naive CD4, approximately 3.3% for naive CD8, roughly 2.3% for memory CD4, and less than 0.5% for memory CD8.

TCR CDR3 regions were amplified from genomic DNA by multiplex PCR using the deep immunoSEQ assay. Genomic DNA extracted from each cell subset was distributed evenly over all wells of several immunoSEQ 96-well plates, and each plate served as one replicate. For sorted subsets, each replicate PCR was loaded with roughly 0.2 ug genomic DNA, equivalent to 25,000 to 35,000 T cell genomes. Purified libraries were measured with a Qubit 3.0 fluorometer, size-checked on a Bioanalyzer 2100, and measured again with the KAPA Library Quantification kit. Each immunoSEQ 96-well plate was sequenced on its own single-read 150-cycle Illumina NextSeq 550 flow cell. The paper's data handling went like this. Because the immunoSEQ output included only junctional sequences and no quality scores, the filtering could not be the same as the filtering used for full-length reads. To assign V/J genes and CDR3, sequences were annotated using PyIR, a Python wrapper for IgBLAST v1.9, with IMGT germline references. Reads were filtered out if the reads had weak V/J assignments (E-value above 1e-6), no CDR3, stop codons, out-of-frame junctions, or ambiguous translated residues. V3J clonotypes were defined by identical inferred V gene, J gene, and CDR3 amino acid sequence. Percentage overlap between repertoires was calculated by dividing the number of shared unique clonotypes by the size of the smaller repertoire. RTK rarefaction, the Chao1 estimator, and Recon v2.1 estimates of unobserved clonotypes were used to assess repertoire richness. For all TCRbeta clonotypes obtained by the gDNA method from four donors, generation probabilities were computed with OLGA. This is the immuneACCESS table as TCRdb keeps it, with only in-frame sequences that have V and J called. A part of the clones is gone; compared with another copy, unresolved V genes explain less than half, and the rest is unexplained. For V, J and clone size, that table is used; D and trimming come from the DNA. This sample holds over 1.5 million clones; around 98% were observed only once. Approximately 0.44% of the sample belongs to the ten largest clones.

Including cysteine and phenylalanine, the CDR3 has 14 amino acids. The only DNA kept is the CDR3, 42 bases in frame from the first base. Taken from the germline V gene, the CDR1 and CDR2 loops are MDHEN and SYDVKM. Relative to germline, V is 3 bases shorter and J is 5 bases shorter, with 10 bases between their ends. The donors were healthy, HIV-negative adults with no recently reported acute infections or vaccinations. Only Caucasian adults living in Nashville, Tennessee, USA were represented among the donors. CD4+ T cells were enriched by magnetic negative selection, after which naive cells were positively selected on CD45RA and the negative fraction was taken as the memory subset. Blood was obtained by leukapheresis, after which PBMCs were separated by Ficoll-Histopaque density gradient centrifugation and cryopreserved in liquid nitrogen vapor phase. Analytical flow cytometry was used to check the purity and quantity of every magnetically sorted T cell population. Genomic DNA was isolated from each sorted fraction and quantified by UV absorbance on a Nanodrop 2000c.

About this clone itself: Its cognate antigen has yet to be identified. Per-base quality was not reported, and no clone a single base away is much larger than it.

The clonotype was recovered from a man aged 25 to 45 in good health. Sequencing was performed on naive CD4+ T cells sorted from blood. The sample's cell subset or site, from its label and the paper: CD45RA+ positively selected. Recombination connected TRBV28 to TRBJ1-4, with the D gene call left open. The encoded CDR3 is CASSFGQTNEKLFF. The sequenced DNA is TGTGCCAGCAGTTTTGGGCAGACGAATGAAAAACTGTTTTTT.